This T cell receptor beta chain is drawn from a study of cytotoxic CD8 clonotypes in ibrutinib-treated CLL. Looking at the study overall: Complete response was seen in 2 patients and partial in some 25; roughly twelve progressed and 14 stayed remitted after a median around 6 years.

Clones were read by immunoSEQ multiplex PCR, and TCRdb kept only the in-frame ones, dropping some. Here the sample spans tens of thousands of clones, about nine tenths being singletons. CDR3 length: 15 amino acids. From germline, CDR1 is SGDLS and CDR2 YYNGEE. The V end lost 4 bases, the J end lost 7 bases, and 15 bases lay between the germline ends. The TCR sequence derives from a human donor with chronic lymphocytic leukemia. This specimen was PBMCs, taken after 12 months of ibrutinib treatment. The chain joins TRBV9 to TRBJ1-6, with a weak D call TRBD1 (5 bases). Here the CDR3 DNA reads TGTGCCAGCAGCTTGGGGGGGTGGAGGAATTCACCCCTCCACTTT. Amino acids: CASSLGGWRNSPLHF.